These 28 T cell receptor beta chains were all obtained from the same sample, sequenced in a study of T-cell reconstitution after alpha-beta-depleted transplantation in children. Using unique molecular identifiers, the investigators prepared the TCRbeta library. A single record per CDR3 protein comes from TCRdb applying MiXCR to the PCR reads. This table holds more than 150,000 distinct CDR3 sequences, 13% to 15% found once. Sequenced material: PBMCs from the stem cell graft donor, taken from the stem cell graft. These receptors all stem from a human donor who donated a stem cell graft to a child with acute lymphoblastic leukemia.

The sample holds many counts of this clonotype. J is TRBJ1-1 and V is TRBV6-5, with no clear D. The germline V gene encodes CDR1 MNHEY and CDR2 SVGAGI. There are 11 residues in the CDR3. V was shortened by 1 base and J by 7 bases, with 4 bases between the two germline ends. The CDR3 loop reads CASSYLDEAFF. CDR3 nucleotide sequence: TGTGCCAGCAGTTACTTGGATGAAGCTTTCTTT.

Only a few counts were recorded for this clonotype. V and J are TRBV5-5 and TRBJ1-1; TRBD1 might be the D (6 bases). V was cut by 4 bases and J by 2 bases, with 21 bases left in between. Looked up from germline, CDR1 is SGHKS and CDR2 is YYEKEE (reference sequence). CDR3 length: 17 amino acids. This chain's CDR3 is CASSLVRGQDANTEAFF. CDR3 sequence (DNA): TGTGCCAGCAGCCTCGTCAGGGGTCAGGACGCAAACACTGAAGCTTTCTTT.

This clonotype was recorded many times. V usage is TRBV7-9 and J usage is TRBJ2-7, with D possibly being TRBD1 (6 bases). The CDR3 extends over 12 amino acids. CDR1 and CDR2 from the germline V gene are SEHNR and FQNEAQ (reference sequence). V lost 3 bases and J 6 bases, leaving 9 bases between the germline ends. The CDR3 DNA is TGTGCCAGCAGCTTTACAGGGACCGAGCAGTACTTC. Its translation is CASSFTGTEQYF.

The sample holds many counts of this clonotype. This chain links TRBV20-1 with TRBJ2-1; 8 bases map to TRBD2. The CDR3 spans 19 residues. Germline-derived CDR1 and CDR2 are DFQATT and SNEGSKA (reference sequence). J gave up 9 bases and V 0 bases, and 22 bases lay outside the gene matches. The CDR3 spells CSARDRSGGGGPHDSEQFF. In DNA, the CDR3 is TGCAGTGCTAGAGATCGCTCGGGAGGGGGAGGGCCTCATGATAGTGAGCAGTTCTTC.

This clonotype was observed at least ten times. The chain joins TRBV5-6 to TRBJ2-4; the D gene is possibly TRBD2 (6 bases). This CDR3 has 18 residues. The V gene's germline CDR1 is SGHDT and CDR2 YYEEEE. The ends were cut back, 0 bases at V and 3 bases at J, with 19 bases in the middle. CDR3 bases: TGTGCCAGCAGCTTGGGACAGACGGGAGTGAGGGGCAAAAACATTCAGTACTTC. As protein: CASSLGQTGVRGKNIQYF.

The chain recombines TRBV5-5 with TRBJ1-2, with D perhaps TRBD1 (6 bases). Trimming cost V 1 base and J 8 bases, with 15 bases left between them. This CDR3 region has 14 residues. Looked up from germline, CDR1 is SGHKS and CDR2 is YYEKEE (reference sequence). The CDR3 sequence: CASSLTGYGEGYTF. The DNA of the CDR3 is TGTGCCAGCAGCTTGACAGGGTATGGAGAAGGCTACACCTTC.

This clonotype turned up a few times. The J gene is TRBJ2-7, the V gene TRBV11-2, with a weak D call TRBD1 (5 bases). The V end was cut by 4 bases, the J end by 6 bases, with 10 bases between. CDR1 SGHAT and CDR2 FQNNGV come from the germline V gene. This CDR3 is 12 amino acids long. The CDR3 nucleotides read TGTGCCAGCAGCTATCCAGGGCGCGAGCAGTACTTC. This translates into CASSYPGREQYF.

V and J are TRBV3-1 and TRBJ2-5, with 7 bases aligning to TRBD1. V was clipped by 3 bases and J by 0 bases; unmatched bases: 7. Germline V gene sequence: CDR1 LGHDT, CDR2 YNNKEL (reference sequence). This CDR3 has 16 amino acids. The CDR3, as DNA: TGTGCCAGCAGCCAGGGACAGAACCTAAACCAAGAGACCCAGTACTTC. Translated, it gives CASSQGQNLNQETQYF.

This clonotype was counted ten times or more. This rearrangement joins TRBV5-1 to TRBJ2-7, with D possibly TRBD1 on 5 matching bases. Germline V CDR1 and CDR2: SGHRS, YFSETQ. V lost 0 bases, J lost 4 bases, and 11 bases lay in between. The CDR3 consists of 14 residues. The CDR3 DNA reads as TGCGCCAGCAGCTTGGCTCAGGGTCCGTACGAGCAGTACTTC. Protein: CASSLAQGPYEQYF.

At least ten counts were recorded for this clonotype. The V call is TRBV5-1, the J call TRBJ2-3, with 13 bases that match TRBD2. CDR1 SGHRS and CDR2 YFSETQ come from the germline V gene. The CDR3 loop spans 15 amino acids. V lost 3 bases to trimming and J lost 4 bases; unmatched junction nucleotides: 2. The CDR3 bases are TGCGCCAGCAGCTGGACTAGCGGGAGCCCAGATACGCAGTATTTT. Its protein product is CASSWTSGSPDTQYF. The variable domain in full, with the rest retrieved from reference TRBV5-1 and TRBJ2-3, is KAGVTQTPRYLIKTRGQQVTLSCSPISGHRSVSWYQQTPGQGLQFLFEYFSETQRNKGNFPGRFSGRQFSNSRSEMNVSTLELGDSALYLCASSWTSGSPDTQYFGPGTRLTVL.

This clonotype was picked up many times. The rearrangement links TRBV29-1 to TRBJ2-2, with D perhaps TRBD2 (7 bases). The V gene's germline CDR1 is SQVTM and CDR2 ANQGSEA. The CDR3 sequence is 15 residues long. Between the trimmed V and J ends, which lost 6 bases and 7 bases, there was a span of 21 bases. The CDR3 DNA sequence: TGCAGCGTATCCACCTTGGGGGGGGCAGACGGGGAGCTGTTTTTT. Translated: CSVSTLGGADGELFF.

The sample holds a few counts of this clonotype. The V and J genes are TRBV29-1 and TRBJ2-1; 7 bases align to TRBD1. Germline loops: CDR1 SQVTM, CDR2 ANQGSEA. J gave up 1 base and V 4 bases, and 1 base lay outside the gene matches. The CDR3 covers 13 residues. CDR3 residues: CSVGTGSYNEQFF. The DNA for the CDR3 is TGCAGCGTTGGGACAGGTTCCTACAATGAGCAGTTCTTC.

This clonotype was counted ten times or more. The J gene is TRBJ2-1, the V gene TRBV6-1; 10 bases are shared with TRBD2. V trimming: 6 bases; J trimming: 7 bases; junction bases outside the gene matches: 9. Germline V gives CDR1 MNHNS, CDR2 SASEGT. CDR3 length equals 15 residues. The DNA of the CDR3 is TGTGCCAGCAGAGACCTAGCGGGAGTTTTAAATGAGCAGTTCTTC. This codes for CASRDLAGVLNEQFF.

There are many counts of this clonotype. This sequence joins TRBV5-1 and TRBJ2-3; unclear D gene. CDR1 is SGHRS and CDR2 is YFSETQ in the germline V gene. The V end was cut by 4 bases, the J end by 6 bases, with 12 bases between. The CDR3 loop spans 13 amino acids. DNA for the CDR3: TGCGCCAGCAGCGTAAGACTCTTGGATACGCAGTATTTT. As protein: CASSVRLLDTQYF.

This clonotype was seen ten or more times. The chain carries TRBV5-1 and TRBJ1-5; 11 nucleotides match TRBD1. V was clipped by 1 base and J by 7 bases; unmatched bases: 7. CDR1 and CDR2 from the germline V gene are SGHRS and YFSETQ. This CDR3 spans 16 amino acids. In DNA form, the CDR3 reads TGCGCCAGCAGCTTGACGGGACAGGGGGGCAGCCAGCCCCAGCATTTT. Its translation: CASSLTGQGGSQPQHF.

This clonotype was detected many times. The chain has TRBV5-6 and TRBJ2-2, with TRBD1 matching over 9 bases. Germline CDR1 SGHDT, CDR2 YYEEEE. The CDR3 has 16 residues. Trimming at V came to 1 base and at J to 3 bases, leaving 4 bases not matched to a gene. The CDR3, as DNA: TGTGCCAGCAGCTTGAACAGGGGGCGCGACACCGGGGAGCTGTTTTTT. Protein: CASSLNRGRDTGELFF.

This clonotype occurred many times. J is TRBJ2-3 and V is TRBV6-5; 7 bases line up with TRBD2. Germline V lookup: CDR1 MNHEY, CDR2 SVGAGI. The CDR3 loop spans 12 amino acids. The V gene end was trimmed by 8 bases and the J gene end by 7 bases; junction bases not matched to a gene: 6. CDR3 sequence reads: CASGREVYTQYF. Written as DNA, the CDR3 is TGTGCCAGCGGCCGGGAGGTCTATACGCAGTATTTT.

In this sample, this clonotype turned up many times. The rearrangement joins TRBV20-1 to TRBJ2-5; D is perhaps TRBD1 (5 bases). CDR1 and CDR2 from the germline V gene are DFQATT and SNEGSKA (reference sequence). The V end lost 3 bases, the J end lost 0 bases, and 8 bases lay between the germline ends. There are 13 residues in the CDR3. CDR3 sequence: CSASGADQETQYF. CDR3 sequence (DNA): TGCAGTGCTAGTGGGGCGGACCAAGAGACCCAGTACTTC.

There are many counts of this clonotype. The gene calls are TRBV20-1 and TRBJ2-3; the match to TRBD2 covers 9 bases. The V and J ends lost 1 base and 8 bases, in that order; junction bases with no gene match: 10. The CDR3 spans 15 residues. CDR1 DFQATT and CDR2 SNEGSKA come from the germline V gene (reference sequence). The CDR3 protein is CSARALREGQGTQYF. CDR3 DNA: TGCAGTGCTAGAGCCTTGCGGGAGGGCCAGGGTACGCAGTATTTT.

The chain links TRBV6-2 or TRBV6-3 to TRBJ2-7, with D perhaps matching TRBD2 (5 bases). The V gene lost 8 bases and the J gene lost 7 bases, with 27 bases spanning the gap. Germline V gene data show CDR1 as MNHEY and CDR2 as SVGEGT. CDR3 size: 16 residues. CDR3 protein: CASGPRTEDWVEEQYF. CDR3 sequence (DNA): TGTGCCAGCGGACCCAGGACGGAGGACTGGGTGGAGGAGCAGTACTTC.

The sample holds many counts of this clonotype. CDR3 in amino acids: CASTRDSRQPQHF. CDR3 nucleotide sequence: TGTGCCAGCACCCGGGACTCTCGGCAGCCCCAGCATTTT. The chain has TRBV2 and TRBJ1-5; D is perhaps TRBD1 (5 bases). In germline, CDR1 is SNHLY, CDR2 FYNNEI. The CDR3 is made up of 13 amino acids. Trimming left V 7 bases short and J 7 bases short, with 14 bases between.

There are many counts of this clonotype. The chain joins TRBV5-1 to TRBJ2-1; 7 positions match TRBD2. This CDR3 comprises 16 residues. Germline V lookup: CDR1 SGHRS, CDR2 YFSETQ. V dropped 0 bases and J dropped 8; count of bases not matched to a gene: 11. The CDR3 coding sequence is TGCGCCAGCAGCTTGGGTTCAGCGGGGACCCGTGATGAGCAGTTCTTC. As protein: CASSLGSAGTRDEQFF.

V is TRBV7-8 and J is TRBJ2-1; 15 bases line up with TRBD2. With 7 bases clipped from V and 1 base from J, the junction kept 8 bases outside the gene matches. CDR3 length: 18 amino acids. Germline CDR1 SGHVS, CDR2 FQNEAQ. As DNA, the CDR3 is TGTGCCAGCAACCCGGGACTAGCGGGAGGAGGGTCCTACAATGAGCAGTTCTTC. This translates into CASNPGLAGGGSYNEQFF.

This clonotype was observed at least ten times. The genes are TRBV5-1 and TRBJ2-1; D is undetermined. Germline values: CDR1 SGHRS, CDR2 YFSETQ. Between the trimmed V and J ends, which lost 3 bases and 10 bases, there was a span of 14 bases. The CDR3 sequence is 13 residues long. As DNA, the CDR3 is TGCGCCAGCAGCTGGGGTAACCGTCGCGAGCAGTTCTTC. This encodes CASSWGNRREQFF.

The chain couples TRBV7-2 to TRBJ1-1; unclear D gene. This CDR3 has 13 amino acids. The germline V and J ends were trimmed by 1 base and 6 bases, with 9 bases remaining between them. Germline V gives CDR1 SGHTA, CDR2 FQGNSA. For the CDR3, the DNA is TGTGCCAGCAGCTTAGTAATAAGGGCTGAAGCTTTCTTT. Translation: CASSLVIRAEAFF.

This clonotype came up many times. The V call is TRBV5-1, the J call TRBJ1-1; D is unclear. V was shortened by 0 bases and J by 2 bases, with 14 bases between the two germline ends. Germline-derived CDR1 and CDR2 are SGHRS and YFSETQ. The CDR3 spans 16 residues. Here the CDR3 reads CASSLGTVGINTEAFF. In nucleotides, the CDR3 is TGCGCCAGCAGCTTGGGAACGGTGGGAATAAACACTGAAGCTTTCTTT.

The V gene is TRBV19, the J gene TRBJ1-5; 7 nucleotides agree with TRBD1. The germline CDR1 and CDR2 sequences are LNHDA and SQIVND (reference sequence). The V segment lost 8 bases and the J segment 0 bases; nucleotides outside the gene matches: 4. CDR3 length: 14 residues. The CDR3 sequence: CASSGQTSNQPQHF. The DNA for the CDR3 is TGTGCCAGTTCGGGACAGACTAGCAATCAGCCCCAGCATTTT.

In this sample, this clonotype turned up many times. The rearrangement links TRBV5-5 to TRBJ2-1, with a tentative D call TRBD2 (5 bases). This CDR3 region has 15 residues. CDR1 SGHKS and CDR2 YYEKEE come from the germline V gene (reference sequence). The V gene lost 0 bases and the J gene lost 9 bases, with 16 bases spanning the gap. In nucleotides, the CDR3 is TGTGCCAGCAGCTTGGGTGGGCCCAGAGGGAGTGAGCAGTTCTTC. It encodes CASSLGGPRGSEQFF.